The 18 T cell receptor beta chains below were found in one sample sequenced in a study of blood T cells in healthy people across ages. Next came a second PCR, run for about 7 to 12 cycles, which used a sample-barcoded 5' primer along with a J-beta primer mix. MiXCR, run by TCRdb on the 5' RACE reads, gives a single entry per CDR3 protein. The table has roughly 1.7 million distinct CDR3 sequences, 34% seen once. The material sequenced was blood. These receptors were obtained from a woman aged 25-40 years in good health.

The chain employs TRBV7-3 and TRBJ2-3; D uncertain. Germline V CDR1 and CDR2: SGHTA, FQGTGA. The ends were cut back, 5 bases at V and 5 bases at J, with 14 bases in the middle. The CDR3 runs 14 residues. CDR3 DNA sequence: TGTGCCAGCAGCCTCCCGGACCCCCAAGATACGCAGTATTTT. Amino acids: CASSLPDPQDTQYF.

This clonotype was seen a single time. The chain has TRBV5-1 and TRBJ1-1; unclear D gene. Trimming took off 0 bases at V and 3 bases at J, with 15 bases between the two ends. The CDR3 covers 16 residues. Germline V gene sequence: CDR1 SGHRS, CDR2 YFSETQ. The CDR3: CASSLEGVGLDTEAFF. In DNA, the CDR3 is TGCGCCAGCAGCTTGGAAGGAGTGGGATTGGACACTGAAGCTTTCTTT.

The V call is TRBV6-2 or TRBV6-3, the J call TRBJ2-7, with D hard to call. Germline assignment: CDR1 MNHEY and CDR2 SVGEGT. Deletions cut 0 bases from V and 6 bases from J, with 18 bases between. The length of the CDR3 is 16 residues. CDR3 residues: CASSYSLQTGPGEQYF. The CDR3 nucleotides are TGTGCCAGCAGTTACTCGTTACAGACCGGACCTGGCGAGCAGTACTTC.

The J gene is TRBJ1-1, the V gene TRBV20-1; TRBD1 matches 7 bases. The CDR3 is made up of 15 amino acids. Unmatched junction bases numbered 8, after V lost 3 bases and J lost 1 base. The germline gives CDR1 DFQATT, CDR2 SNEGSKA (reference sequence). The CDR3 coding sequence is TGCAGTGCTAGGGATCCCGGACAGGCGAACACTGAAGCTTTCTTT. This translates into CSARDPGQANTEAFF.

This clonotype showed up just a few times. The rearrangement links TRBV28 to TRBJ2-5; no firm D call. Germline values: CDR1 MDHEN, CDR2 SYDVKM. The germline V and J ends were trimmed by 5 bases and 0 bases, with 13 bases remaining between them. The CDR3 has 15 residues. In DNA form, the CDR3 reads TGTGCCAGCAGTAAGGAACCAAGGTACCAAGAGACCCAGTACTTC. This translates into CASSKEPRYQETQYF. Combining the CDR3 with reference TRBV28 and TRBJ2-5 gives the whole variable domain DVKVTQSSRYLVKRTGEKVFLECVQDMDHENMFWYRQDPGLGLRLIYFSYDVKMKEKGDIPEGYSVSREKKERFSLILESASTNQTSMYLCASSKEPRYQETQYFGPGTRLLVL.

The gene calls are TRBV6-2 or TRBV6-3 and TRBJ1-1; the match to TRBD1 covers 7 bases. CDR3 length: 14 amino acids. Trimming removed 5 bases from V and 5 bases from J; junction bases left unmatched: 8. The germline gives CDR1 MNHEY, CDR2 SVGEGT. CDR3 coding DNA: TGTGCCAGCAGTCGCCGGGACAGTCTAACTGAAGCTTTCTTT. This translates into CASSRRDSLTEAFF.

Worth noting for this clonotype: Being one base from a much bigger clone, this may be a read error. The CDR3 region has the DNA TGTGCCAGCAGCTCAAGACGATCGGTTTCTGGGGCCAACGTCCTGACTTTC. Protein product: CASSSRRSVSGANVLTF. V gene TRBV7-9 combines with J gene TRBJ2-6; D unresolved. Trimming stripped 4 bases from V and 1 base from J, with 14 bases between. This CDR3 contains 17 residues. The germline CDR1 and CDR2 sequences are SEHNR and FQNEAQ (reference sequence).

The chain recombines TRBV20-1 with TRBJ2-7, with D possibly being TRBD2 (5 bases). Germline CDR1 and CDR2: DFQATT and SNEGSKA (reference sequence). The length of the CDR3 is 14 residues. Trimming left V 5 bases short and J 4 bases short, with 18 bases between. CDR3 bases: TGCAGTGCTGGAGCCCGAGGGATTTATTACGAGCAGTACTTC. The encoded protein is CSAGARGIYYEQYF.

Here the CDR3 reads CASSIAGGGSYEQYF. In DNA, the CDR3 is TGTGCCAGCAGTATAGCGGGAGGGGGCTCCTACGAGCAGTACTTC. The V and J genes are TRBV6-2 or TRBV6-3 and TRBJ2-7; the match to TRBD2 covers 11 bases. The ends lost 5 bases at V and 0 bases at J; junction bases unmatched: 3. Germline-derived CDR1 and CDR2 are MNHEY and SVGEGT. CDR3 length: 15 residues.

This rearrangement joins TRBV20-1 to TRBJ1-5; 11 nucleotides align to TRBD1. Per germline, CDR1 DFQATT and CDR2 SNEGSKA (reference sequence). With V trimmed by 5 bases and J by 5 bases, 5 bases remained unmatched. This CDR3 has 14 residues. In nucleotides, the CDR3 is TGCAGTGCTCGGGGGACAGGGGGTGATCAGCCCCAGCATTTT. Translating it yields CSARGTGGDQPQHF.

As for this clonotype: It may be a read error: a sequence one base away is much more abundant. The chain couples TRBV28 to TRBJ1-2; D not resolved. The CDR3 totals 13 residues. Trimming stripped 11 bases from V and 3 bases from J, with 16 bases between. CDR1 is MDHEN and CDR2 is SYDVKM in the germline V gene. Here the CDR3 reads CAGNLPGDYGYTF. The CDR3, as DNA: TGTGCCGGCAACCTTCCGGGTGACTATGGCTACACCTTC.

This chain links TRBV5-1 with TRBJ1-5, with D possibly being TRBD1 (5 bases). The V gene's germline CDR1 is SGHRS and CDR2 YFSETQ. The ends were cut back, 1 base at V and 1 base at J, with 9 bases in the middle. This CDR3 has 15 amino acids. In nucleotides, the CDR3 is TGCGCCAGCAGCTTGTGGGGGGAGAGCAATCAGCCCCAGCATTTT. It yields the protein CASSLWGESNQPQHF.

The J gene is TRBJ2-3, the V gene TRBV12-3 or TRBV12-4; tentatively, D is TRBD2 (6 bases). The CDR3 runs 19 residues. Trimming cost V 10 bases and J 1 base, with 30 bases left between them. The DNA of the CDR3 is TGTGCCATCCTTAGGGTGGCCCGATGGGGGGAGGAGGGCACAGATACGCAGTATTTT. Translating it yields CAILRVARWGEEGTDTQYF.

This clonotype was seen repeatedly, ten times or more. The V gene is TRBV4-1, the J gene TRBJ2-3; D not resolved. Trimming left V 4 bases short and J 2 bases short, with 7 bases between. CDR1 and CDR2 (germline): MGHRA, YSYEKL. This CDR3 contains 13 residues. This CDR3 reads CASSRDLTDTQYF. The CDR3 nucleotides are TGCGCCAGCAGCCGTGACCTCACAGATACGCAGTATTTT.

The rearrangement links TRBV11-1 to TRBJ2-1, with D possibly called TRBD1 or TRBD2 (6 bases each). CDR3 length equals 14 residues. Per the germline V gene, CDR1 is SGHAT and CDR2 is FQDESV (reference sequence). The ends were cut back, 6 bases at V and 4 bases at J, with 13 bases in the middle. The CDR3: CASRGGLPYNEQFF. Written as DNA, the CDR3 is TGTGCCAGCAGGGGGGGCCTCCCTTACAATGAGCAGTTCTTC.

V is TRBV5-1 and J is TRBJ2-3; tentatively, D is TRBD1 (5 bases). CDR1 is SGHRS and CDR2 is YFSETQ in the germline V gene. With 9 bases removed from V and 3 bases from J, the gap between germline ends came to 14 bases. CDR3 size: 13 residues. This CDR3 is CATRLGRTDTQYF. The CDR3 nucleotides are TGCGCCACCAGGCTGGGGCGGACAGATACGCAGTATTTT.

This clonotype turned up a few times. This chain joins TRBV7-8 and TRBJ2-3, with 11 bases aligning to TRBD2. CDR3 size: 16 residues. The V segment lost 5 bases and the J segment 4 bases; nucleotides outside the gene matches: 8. CDR1 and CDR2 (germline): SGHVS, FQNEAQ. CDR3 bases: TGTGCCAGCAGCGAGTCACTAGCGGGAGCTCCAGATACGCAGTATTTT. As protein: CASSESLAGAPDTQYF. Combining the CDR3 with reference TRBV7-8 and TRBJ2-3 gives the whole variable domain GAGVSQSPRYKVAKRGQDVALRCDPISGHVSLFWYQQALGQGPEFLTYFQNEAQLDKSGLPSDRFFAERPEGSVSTLKIQRTQQEDSAVYLCASSESLAGAPDTQYFGPGTRLTVL.

J is TRBJ2-3 and V is TRBV20-1; D call uncertain. Trimming stripped 0 bases from V and 4 bases from J, with 23 bases between. Germline loops: CDR1 DFQATT, CDR2 SNEGSKA (reference sequence). There are 18 residues in the CDR3. DNA for the CDR3: TGCAGTGCTAGAGATCCTTGGGGTGTGAGAGGCCGGTCAGATACGCAGTATTTT. Protein sequence: CSARDPWGVRGRSDTQYF.